Listed here is a single TCR beta chain. The data are from a study of CD8+ T cells in alopecia areata. There are 13 residues in the CDR3. The ends lost 8 bases at V and 4 bases at J; junction bases unmatched: 4. Germline V gene data show CDR1 as SGHTA and CDR2 as FQGNSA. RNA extraction and reverse transcription yielded cDNA as sequencing template. Clones were read by immunoSEQ multiplex PCR, and TCRdb kept only the in-frame ones, dropping some. The sample has roughly 100,000 clones; roughly 50% are singletons. The clonotype was recovered from a human donor in good health. The chain recombines TRBV7-2 with TRBJ2-3; 9 positions match TRBD2. The sample taken for sequencing was CD4+ T cells sorted from blood. Here the CDR3 DNA reads TGTGCCAGCCGGGCGGGGGGGGCAGATACGCAGTATTTT. The encoded protein is CASRAGGADTQYF.